This entry lists 14 T cell receptor beta chains sequenced from one sample in a study of cytomegalovirus exposure and HLA in healthy donors. The PCR contained 60 Vbeta and 13 Jbeta primers. TCRdb's table, derived via immunoSEQ multiplex PCR, lists solely in-frame clones and lacks some. The sample carries 150,000 to 200,000 clones, under 85% recorded once. The sequencing sample was made of PBMCs. These receptor sequences come from a human donor in good health.

The rearrangement links TRBV30 to TRBJ2-5, with D perhaps TRBD1 (6 bases). The DNA matches TRBJ2-7 better at its end, which makes the J call doubtful. The CDR3 length is 14 residues. Germline CDR1 and CDR2: GTSNPN and SVGIG (reference sequence). Here the CDR3 reads CAWRRGSQRYEQYF. CDR3 in DNA: TGTGCCTGGAGAAGGGGGTCGCAACGGTACGAGCAGTACTTC.

V and J are TRBV6-6 and TRBJ2-1; TRBD1 agrees at 10 bases. J gave up 4 bases and V 2 bases, and 5 bases lay outside the gene matches. In germline, CDR1 is MNHNY, CDR2 SVGAGI (reference sequence). This CDR3 contains 16 residues. The CDR3 DNA sequence: TGTGCCAGCAGTTACGGCGGACAGGGGGTATACAATGAGCAGTTCTTC. Protein product: CASSYGGQGVYNEQFF.

This chain joins TRBV7-2 and TRBJ1-1; TRBD1 is a possible D gene (6 bases). The CDR3 contains 13 residues. Deletions cut 5 bases from V and 7 bases from J, with 14 bases between. Germline V gene sequence: CDR1 SGHTA, CDR2 FQGNSA. The CDR3: CASSPQGLGEAFF. DNA of the CDR3: TGTGCCAGCAGCCCGCAGGGGTTAGGTGAAGCTTTCTTT.

The chain uses TRBV4-3 and TRBJ2-1; perhaps TRBD1 as D (5 bases). The CDR3 sequence is 13 residues long. With 0 bases removed from V and 16 bases from J, the gap between germline ends came to 16 bases. Germline CDR1 reads LGHNA; CDR2 reads YSLEER. This CDR3 reads CASSQERRQGEFF. The CDR3 DNA reads as TGCGCCAGCAGCCAAGAACGTAGGCAGGGTGAATTCTTC.

This clone appeared once. The CDR3: CASSPGVGSYNEQFF. CDR3 DNA: TGTGCCAGCAGCCCAGGGGTGGGCTCCTACAATGAGCAGTTCTTC. The chain joins TRBV7-2 to TRBJ2-1, with a weak D call TRBD1 (6 bases). This CDR3 is 15 amino acids long. The germline V and J ends were trimmed by 5 bases and 0 bases, with 11 bases remaining between them. CDR1 is SGHTA and CDR2 is FQGNSA in the germline V gene.

Regarding this clone: Other DNA variants within this sample encode the same CDR3. The chain uses TRBV14 and TRBJ2-1; weak D call: TRBD2 (6 bases). Germline-derived CDR1 and CDR2 are SGHDN and FVKESK. Deletions cut 4 bases from V and 4 bases from J, with 11 bases between. This CDR3 contains 14 residues. The CDR3 loop is CASSLGGPYNEQFF. As DNA, the CDR3 is TGTGCCAGCAGCCTAGGAGGGCCTTACAATGAGCAGTTCTTC.

The rearrangement uses TRBV27 and TRBJ2-1; 10 positions agree with TRBD2. Per germline, CDR1 MNHEY and CDR2 SMNVEV (reference sequence). The length of the CDR3 is 16 residues. The V and J ends lost 2 bases and 5 bases, in that order; junction bases with no gene match: 6. The DNA for the CDR3 is TGTGCCAGCAGTTTACCAAGCGGGGGGGCGAACAATGAGCAGTTCTTC. Translation: CASSLPSGGANNEQFF.

This clone was counted many times. The gene calls are TRBV4-1 and TRBJ1-1, with TRBD1 as a possible D gene (6 bases). With 2 bases removed from V and 4 bases from J, the gap between germline ends came to 23 bases. This CDR3 is built from 18 residues. The germline V gene has CDR1 MGHRA and CDR2 YSYEKL. The CDR3 loop reads CASSQLQGKEVLSTEAFF. CDR3 nucleotides: TGCGCCAGCAGCCAACTACAGGGAAAGGAAGTGTTGAGCACTGAAGCTTTCTTT.

The chain carries TRBV14 and TRBJ2-5; 16 nucleotides agree with TRBD2. The CDR3 has 18 residues. Germline CDR1 and CDR2: SGHDN and FVKESK. The J segment lost 5 bases and the V segment lost 0 bases, leaving 6 bases of the junction unmatched. CDR3 nucleotide sequence: TGTGCCAGCAGCCAAGAGTCCGGGACTAGCGGGGGGGCCGAGACCCAGTACTTC. Residues: CASSQESGTSGGAETQYF.

J is TRBJ1-2 and V is TRBV30; 7 nucleotides match TRBD1. The junction had 10 bases not matched to a gene; V was cut back by 3 bases and J by 3 bases. The CDR3 runs to 15 residues. Germline loops: CDR1 GTSNPN, CDR2 SVGIG (reference sequence). CDR3 protein: CAWRYRQGWYYGYTF. CDR3 DNA sequence: TGTGCCTGGAGATATAGACAGGGCTGGTACTATGGCTACACCTTC.

The gene calls are TRBV27 and TRBJ2-3; 9 bases are shared with TRBD2. The J segment lost 8 bases and the V segment lost 5 bases, leaving 8 bases of the junction unmatched. The CDR3 loop spans 14 amino acids. From germline, CDR1 is MNHEY and CDR2 SMNVEV (reference sequence). For the CDR3, the DNA is TGTGCCAGCAGTCCGGGGACTAGCAGGGGTACGCAGTATTTT. This codes for CASSPGTSRGTQYF.

The rearrangement links TRBV15 to TRBJ2-7, with 8 bases identical to TRBD1. Germline CDR1 and CDR2: LNHNV and YYDKDF (reference sequence). The CDR3 has 14 amino acids. Unmatched junction bases numbered 9, after V lost 5 bases and J lost 6 bases. The CDR3 DNA reads TGTGCCACCAGCCTGCGGACAGGGCTGAGCGAGCAGTACTTC. This encodes CATSLRTGLSEQYF. Combining the CDR3 with reference TRBV15 and TRBJ2-7 gives the whole variable domain DAMVIQNPRYQVTQFGKPVTLSCSQTLNHNVMYWYQQKSSQAPKLLFHYYDKDFNNEADTPDNFQSRRPNTSFCFLDIRSPGLGDTAMYLCATSLRTGLSEQYFGPGTRLTVT.

This sequence joins TRBV2 and TRBJ1-1, with D possibly TRBD1 on 6 matching bases. The CDR3 sequence is 14 residues long. Germline values: CDR1 SNHLY, CDR2 FYNNEI. Trimming removed 3 bases from V and 7 bases from J, with 15 bases in between. The CDR3 is CASSEGAGRVEAFF. For the CDR3, the DNA is TGTGCCAGCAGTGAGGGGGCAGGGAGGGTTGAAGCTTTCTTT. The whole variable domain, filled in from reference TRBV2 and TRBJ1-1, reads EPEVTQTPSHQVTQMGQEVILRCVPISNHLYFYWYRQILGQKVEFLVSFYNNEISEKSEIFDDQFSVERPDGSNFTLKIRSTKLEDSAMYFCASSEGAGRVEAFFGQGTRLTVV.

The chain uses TRBV18 and TRBJ2-7, with D tentatively TRBD2 (6 bases). The CDR3 is 16 amino acids. V was trimmed by 0 bases and J by 1 base, leaving 13 bases between them. Germline loops: CDR1 KGHSH, CDR2 LQKENI. The CDR3 DNA sequence: TGTGCCAGCTCACCACCGTCGGGGGTAGGATCCTACGAGCAGTACTTC. Translation gives CASSPPSGVGSYEQYF.